One sample yielded the 13 T cell receptor beta chains listed below, sequenced in a study of blood T cell repertoires in COVID-19. The table came from immunoSEQ multiplex PCR; TCRdb's copy has only in-frame clones and leaves some out. The data contain roughly 230,000 clones, 65% to 85% of them singletons. Sequencing was done on a sample of PBMCs or T cells enriched from blood (not recorded which). All receptors come from a man between 50 and 59 years old who had recovered from COVID-19.

The chain couples TRBV19 to TRBJ1-4; TRBD1 is a possible D gene (5 bases). V was trimmed by 3 bases and J by 7 bases, leaving 12 bases between them. Germline-derived CDR1 and CDR2 are LNHDA and SQIVND (reference sequence). The CDR3 has 14 amino acids. For the CDR3, the DNA is TGTGCCAGTAGTATGGGGGGAAGTGGTGAAAAACTGTTTTTT. This encodes CASSMGGSGEKLFF.

The V gene is TRBV29-1, the J gene TRBJ2-1; 14 positions agree with TRBD2. The CDR3 length is 15 residues. V lost 2 bases, J lost 9 bases, and 6 bases stayed unmatched. Germline assignment: CDR1 SQVTM and CDR2 ANQGSEA. DNA for the CDR3: TGCAGCGTTGAACCGACTAGCGGGGGGGCAAGTGAGCAGTTCTTC. Encoded protein: CSVEPTSGGASEQFF.

The CDR3 bases are TGTGCCAGCAGCTTAGCTTATGGCATGAACACCGGGGAGCTGTTTTTT. It encodes CASSLAYGMNTGELFF. V gene TRBV11-2 combines with J gene TRBJ2-2; D call uncertain. Germline CDR1 SGHAT, CDR2 FQNNGV. The CDR3 is made up of 16 amino acids. V was pared by 1 base and J by 1 base, with 10 bases between.

This chain joins TRBV5-4 and TRBJ1-2; 9 bases align to TRBD1. This CDR3 has 15 amino acids. The germline gives CDR1 SGHNT, CDR2 YYREEE (reference sequence). After removal of 2 bases from V and 8 bases from J, the junction contained 10 bases not matched to a gene. The CDR3 here is CASSFGDREVEGYTF. The CDR3 DNA is TGTGCCAGCAGCTTTGGGGACAGGGAAGTAGAAGGCTACACCTTC.

This rearrangement joins TRBV19 to TRBJ1-4, with 11 nucleotides matching TRBD1. Looked up from germline, CDR1 is LNHDA and CDR2 is SQIVND (reference sequence). Germline trimming cut 6 bases from V and 6 bases from J; bases unmatched to any gene: 3. The CDR3 runs 14 residues. The CDR3 sequence is CASSPDRGHEKLFF. The CDR3 DNA reads TGTGCCAGTAGCCCGGACAGGGGGCATGAAAAACTGTTTTTT. The whole variable domain, remainder taken from reference TRBV19 and TRBJ1-4, is DGGITQSPKYLFRKEGQNVTLSCEQNLNHDAMYWYRQDPGQGLRLIYYSQIVNDFQKGDIAEGYSVSREKKESFPLTVTSAQKNPTAFYLCASSPDRGHEKLFFGSGTQLSVL.

This sequence joins TRBV20-1 and TRBJ2-7; 7 nucleotides line up with TRBD2. V was pared by 3 bases and J by 5 bases, with 7 bases of the junction left unmatched. This CDR3 has 13 amino acids. Germline V CDR1 and CDR2: DFQATT, SNEGSKA (reference sequence). In DNA, the CDR3 is TGCAGTGCTAGTGGCGGGAGAGACGACGAGCAGTACTTC. Translated: CSASGGRDDEQYF.

This rearrangement joins TRBV5-4 to TRBJ1-4; a weak D match, TRBD1 (6 bases). Germline V gene data show CDR1 as SGHNT and CDR2 as YYREEE (reference sequence). Trimming took 0 bases from V and 2 from J, leaving 11 bases between them. There are 16 residues in the CDR3. The DNA for the CDR3 is TGTGCCAGCAGCTTGGCGCCCCAGGGGACTAATGAAAAACTGTTTTTT. This translates into CASSLAPQGTNEKLFF.

This clone showed up just once. The gene calls are TRBV11-2 and TRBJ1-1; D gene uncertain. Trimming removed 2 bases at V and 0 bases at J, with 13 bases between. The CDR3 consists of 16 residues. Germline loops: CDR1 SGHAT, CDR2 FQNNGV. CDR3 in amino acids: CASSLTSAGVNTEAFF. The CDR3 coding sequence is TGTGCCAGCAGCTTAACCTCCGCCGGGGTGAACACTGAAGCTTTCTTT.

This rearrangement joins TRBV6-2 or TRBV6-3 to TRBJ1-1; D uncertain. Germline V gene sequence: CDR1 MNHEY, CDR2 SVGEGT. V was shortened by 0 bases and J by 5 bases, with 7 bases between the two germline ends. The CDR3 loop spans 13 amino acids. For the CDR3, the DNA is TGTGCCAGCAGTTACTCGGAGGGAACTGAAGCTTTCTTT. Translating gives CASSYSEGTEAFF.

The V and J genes are TRBV21-1 and TRBJ1-1; the table's D call, TRBD1, was not checked against the DNA. TRBV21-1 is annotated as a pseudogene. This CDR3 is built from 14 residues. The CDR3 region is CASSARDSRAEAFF. For the CDR3, the DNA is TGTGCCAGCAGCGCCCGGGACAGTCGCGCTGAAGCTTTCTTT.

The chain is built from TRBV5-4 and TRBJ2-1, with 7 bases lining up with TRBD2. Per germline, CDR1 SGHNT and CDR2 YYREEE (reference sequence). The CDR3 is 15 amino acids. V shed 3 bases and J 6 bases; nucleotides not matched to a gene: 9. For the CDR3, the DNA is TGTGCCAGCAGCTCCCTCCGGGGGGTACTCAATGAGCAGTTCTTC. Amino acids: CASSSLRGVLNEQFF.

The J gene is TRBJ2-5, the V gene TRBV10-3; the match to TRBD2 covers 13 bases. The CDR3 runs 13 residues. The germline V gene encodes CDR1 ENHRY and CDR2 SYGVKD. The junction had 0 bases not matched to a gene; V was cut back by 2 bases and J by 9 bases. DNA for the CDR3: TGTGCCATCAGTGAGGGACTAGCGGGAGCCCAGTACTTC. Translated: CAISEGLAGAQYF.

The chain joins TRBV5-1 to TRBJ2-5; 9 bases line up with TRBD2. CDR1 and CDR2 from the germline V gene are SGHRS and YFSETQ. The V gene end was trimmed by 4 bases and the J gene end by 2 bases; junction bases not matched to a gene: 6. This CDR3 is 15 amino acids long. The CDR3 region has the DNA TGCGCCAGCAGCCCACTAGCGGGCCTACAAGAGACCCAGTACTTC. It translates to CASSPLAGLQETQYF.